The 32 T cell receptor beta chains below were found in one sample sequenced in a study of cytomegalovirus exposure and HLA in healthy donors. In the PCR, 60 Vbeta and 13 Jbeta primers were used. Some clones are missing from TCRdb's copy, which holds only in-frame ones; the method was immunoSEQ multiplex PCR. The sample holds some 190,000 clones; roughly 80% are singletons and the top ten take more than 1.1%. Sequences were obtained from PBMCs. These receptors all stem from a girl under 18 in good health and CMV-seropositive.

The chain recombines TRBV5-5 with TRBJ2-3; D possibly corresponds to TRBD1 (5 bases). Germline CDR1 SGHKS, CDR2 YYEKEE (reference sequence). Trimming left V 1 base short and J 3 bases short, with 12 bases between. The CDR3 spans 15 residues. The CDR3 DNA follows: TGTGCCAGCAGCTTGCTGGGCAGGGATACAGATACGCAGTATTTT. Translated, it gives CASSLLGRDTDTQYF.

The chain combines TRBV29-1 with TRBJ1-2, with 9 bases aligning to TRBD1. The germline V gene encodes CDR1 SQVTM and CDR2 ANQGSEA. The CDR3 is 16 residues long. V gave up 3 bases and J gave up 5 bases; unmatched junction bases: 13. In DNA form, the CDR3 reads TGCAGCGTTGACCCCACCGGGACAGGGAATCATTATGGCTACACCTTC. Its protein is CSVDPTGTGNHYGYTF.

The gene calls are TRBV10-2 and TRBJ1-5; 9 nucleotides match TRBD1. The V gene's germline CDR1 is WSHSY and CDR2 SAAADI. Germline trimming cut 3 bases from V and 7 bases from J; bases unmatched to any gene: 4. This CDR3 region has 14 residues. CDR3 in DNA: TGCGCCAGCAGTGAACAGGGGGCACGGCAGCCCCAGCATTTT. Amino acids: CASSEQGARQPQHF.

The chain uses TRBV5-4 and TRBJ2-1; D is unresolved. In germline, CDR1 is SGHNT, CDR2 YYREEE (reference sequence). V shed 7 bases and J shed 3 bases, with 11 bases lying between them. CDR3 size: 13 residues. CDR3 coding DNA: TGTGCCAGCTCTTGGGCTCTCTACAATGAGCAGTTCTTC. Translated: CASSWALYNEQFF.

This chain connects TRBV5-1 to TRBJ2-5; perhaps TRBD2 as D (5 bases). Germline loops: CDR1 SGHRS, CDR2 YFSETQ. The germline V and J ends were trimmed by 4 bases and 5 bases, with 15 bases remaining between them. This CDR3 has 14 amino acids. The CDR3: CASSQRGEGETQYF. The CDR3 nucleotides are TGCGCCAGCAGCCAACGGGGAGAGGGTGAGACCCAGTACTTC.

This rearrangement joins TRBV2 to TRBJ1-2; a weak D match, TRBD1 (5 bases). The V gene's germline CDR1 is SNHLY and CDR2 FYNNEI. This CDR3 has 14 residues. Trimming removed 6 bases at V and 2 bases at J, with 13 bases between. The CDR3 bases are TGTGCCAGCAGGGGTCGGGGGAAGAACTATGGCTACACCTTC. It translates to CASRGRGKNYGYTF.

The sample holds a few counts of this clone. In DNA form, the CDR3 reads TGTGCCAACCGACAGGGAACCATGAACACTGAAGCTTTCTTT. Translated: CANRQGTMNTEAFF. The rearrangement uses TRBV7-6 and TRBJ1-1; TRBD1 matches at 7 bases. This CDR3 has 14 amino acids. CDR1 SGHVS and CDR2 FNYEAQ come from the germline V gene. V shed 10 bases and J 0 bases; nucleotides not matched to a gene: 8.

CDR3 in amino acids: CASSQTRTRQETQYF. The CDR3 region has the DNA TGTGCCAGCTCACAAACGAGGACACGACAAGAGACCCAGTACTTC. V usage is TRBV18 and J usage is TRBJ2-5; D is perhaps TRBD1 (5 bases). Germline CDR1 is KGHSH and CDR2 is LQKENI. The CDR3 length is 15 residues. V was trimmed by 4 bases and J by 2 bases, leaving 14 bases between them. Full variable domain (rest looked up from reference TRBV18 and TRBJ2-5): NAGVMQNPRHLVRRRGQEARLRCSPMKGHSHVYWYRQLPEEGLKFMVYLQKENIIDESGMPKERFSAEFPKEGPSILRIQQVVRGDSAAYFCASSQTRTRQETQYFGPGTRLLVL.

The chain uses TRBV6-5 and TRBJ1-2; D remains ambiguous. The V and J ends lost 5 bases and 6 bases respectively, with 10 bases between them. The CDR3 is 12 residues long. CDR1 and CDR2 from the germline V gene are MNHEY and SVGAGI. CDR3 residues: CASSEPGDGYTF. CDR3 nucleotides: TGTGCCAGCAGTGAACCAGGCGATGGCTACACCTTC.

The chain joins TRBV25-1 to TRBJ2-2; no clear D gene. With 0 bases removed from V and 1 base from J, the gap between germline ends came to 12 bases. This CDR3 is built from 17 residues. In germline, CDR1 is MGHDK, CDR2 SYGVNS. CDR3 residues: CASSEYSWRQNTGELFF. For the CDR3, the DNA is TGTGCCAGCAGTGAATATTCTTGGCGACAGAACACCGGGGAGCTGTTTTTT.

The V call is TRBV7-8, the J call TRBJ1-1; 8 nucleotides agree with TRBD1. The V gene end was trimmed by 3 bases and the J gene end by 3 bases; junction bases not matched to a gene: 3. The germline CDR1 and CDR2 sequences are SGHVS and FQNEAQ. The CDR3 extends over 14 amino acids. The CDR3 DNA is TGTGCCAGCAGCTTCAGGGGGCTCGACACTGAAGCTTTCTTT. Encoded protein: CASSFRGLDTEAFF. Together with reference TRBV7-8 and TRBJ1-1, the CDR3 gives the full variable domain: GAGVSQSPRYKVAKRGQDVALRCDPISGHVSLFWYQQALGQGPEFLTYFQNEAQLDKSGLPSDRFFAERPEGSVSTLKIQRTQQEDSAVYLCASSFRGLDTEAFFGQGTRLTVV.

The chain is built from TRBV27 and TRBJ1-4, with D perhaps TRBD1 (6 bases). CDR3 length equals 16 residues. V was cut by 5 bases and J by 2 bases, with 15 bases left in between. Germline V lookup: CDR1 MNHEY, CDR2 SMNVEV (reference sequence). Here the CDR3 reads CASSPRGGLTNEKLFF. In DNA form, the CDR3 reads TGTGCCAGCAGTCCGCGGGGGGGGCTCACTAATGAAAAACTGTTTTTT.

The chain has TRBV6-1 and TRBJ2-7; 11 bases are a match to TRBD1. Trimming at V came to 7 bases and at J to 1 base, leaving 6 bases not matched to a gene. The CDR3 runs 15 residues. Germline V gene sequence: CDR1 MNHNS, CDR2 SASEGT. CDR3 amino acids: CASKVRDRGSYEQYF. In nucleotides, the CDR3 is TGTGCCAGCAAGGTCCGGGACAGGGGGTCCTACGAGCAGTACTTC.

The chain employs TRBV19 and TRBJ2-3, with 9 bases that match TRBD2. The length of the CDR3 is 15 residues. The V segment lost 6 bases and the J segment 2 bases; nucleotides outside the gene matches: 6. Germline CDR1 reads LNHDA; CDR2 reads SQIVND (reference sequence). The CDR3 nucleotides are TGTGCCAGTAGGGCGACTAGCGGTTCCACAGATACGCAGTATTTT. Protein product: CASRATSGSTDTQYF.

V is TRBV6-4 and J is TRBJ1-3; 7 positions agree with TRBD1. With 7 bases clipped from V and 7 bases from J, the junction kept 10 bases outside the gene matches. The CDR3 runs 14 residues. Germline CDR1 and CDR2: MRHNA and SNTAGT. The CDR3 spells CASTNRGEDNTIYF. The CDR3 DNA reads TGTGCCAGCACCAACAGGGGAGAAGATAACACCATATATTTT.

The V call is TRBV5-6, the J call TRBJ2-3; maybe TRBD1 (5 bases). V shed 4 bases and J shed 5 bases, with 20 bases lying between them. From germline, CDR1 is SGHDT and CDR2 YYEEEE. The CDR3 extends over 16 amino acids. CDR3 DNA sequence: TGTGCCAGCAGCCCCGATTATGGGGCGGAGTTAGATACGCAGTATTTT. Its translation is CASSPDYGAELDTQYF.

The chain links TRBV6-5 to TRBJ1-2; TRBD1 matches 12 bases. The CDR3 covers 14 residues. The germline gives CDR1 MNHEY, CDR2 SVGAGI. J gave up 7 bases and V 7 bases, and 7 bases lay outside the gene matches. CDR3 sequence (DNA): TGTGCCAGCAATTCGGGACAGGGGGCTGTTGGCTACACCTTC. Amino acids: CASNSGQGAVGYTF.

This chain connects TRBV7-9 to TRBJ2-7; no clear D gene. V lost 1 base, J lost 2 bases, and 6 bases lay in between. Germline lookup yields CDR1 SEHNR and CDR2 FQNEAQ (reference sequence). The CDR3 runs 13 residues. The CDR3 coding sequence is TGTGCCAGCAGCTTAGATGAGACCTACGAGCAGTACTTC. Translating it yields CASSLDETYEQYF.

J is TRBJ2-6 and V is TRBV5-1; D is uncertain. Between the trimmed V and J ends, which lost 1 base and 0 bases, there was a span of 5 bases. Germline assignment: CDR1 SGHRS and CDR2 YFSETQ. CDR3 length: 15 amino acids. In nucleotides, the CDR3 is TGCGCCAGCAGCTTGCGGGTCTCTGGGGCCAACGTCCTGACTTTC. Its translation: CASSLRVSGANVLTF.

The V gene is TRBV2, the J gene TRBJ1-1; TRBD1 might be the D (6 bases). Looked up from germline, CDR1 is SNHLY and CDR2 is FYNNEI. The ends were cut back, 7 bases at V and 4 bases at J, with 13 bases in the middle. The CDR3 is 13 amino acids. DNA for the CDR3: TGTGCCAGCATCCGGGGGGCTGGCACTGAAGCTTTCTTT. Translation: CASIRGAGTEAFF.

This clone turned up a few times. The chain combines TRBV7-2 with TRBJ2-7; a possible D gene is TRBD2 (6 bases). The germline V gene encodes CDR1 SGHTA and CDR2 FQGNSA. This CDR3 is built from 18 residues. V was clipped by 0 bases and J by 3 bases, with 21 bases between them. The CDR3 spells CASSLARRLRDLDYEQYF. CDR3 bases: TGTGCCAGCAGCTTAGCGCGCAGGTTGCGGGACCTAGACTACGAGCAGTACTTC.

The CDR3 region is CASNIQGSSYNEQFF. Here the CDR3 DNA reads TGTGCCAGCAACATACAGGGGAGCTCCTACAATGAGCAGTTCTTC. The chain has TRBV21-1 and TRBJ2-1; the table's D call of TRBD1 was not tested on the DNA. TRBV21-1 is annotated as a pseudogene. CDR3 size: 15 residues.

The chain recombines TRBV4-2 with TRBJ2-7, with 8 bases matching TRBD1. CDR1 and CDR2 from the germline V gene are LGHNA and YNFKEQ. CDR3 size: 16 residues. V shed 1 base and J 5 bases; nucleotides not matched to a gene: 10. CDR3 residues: CASSQAGTGNLNEQYF. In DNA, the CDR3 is TGTGCCAGCAGCCAAGCCGGGACAGGCAACCTCAACGAGCAGTACTTC.

CDR3 bases: TGTGCCAGCAGTATCAGACCCACTAGCGGGGGTGAGCAGTTCTTC. The encoded protein is CASSIRPTSGGEQFF. The chain carries TRBV27 and TRBJ2-1, with 11 bases that match TRBD2. Germline V gives CDR1 MNHEY, CDR2 SMNVEV (reference sequence). Trimming cost V 5 bases and J 9 bases; bases outside gene matches: 9. The CDR3 length is 15 residues.

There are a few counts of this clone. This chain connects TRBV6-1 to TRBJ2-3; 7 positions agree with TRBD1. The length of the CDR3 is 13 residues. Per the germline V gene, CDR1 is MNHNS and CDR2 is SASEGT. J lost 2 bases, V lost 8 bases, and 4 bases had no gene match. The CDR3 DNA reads TGTGCCAGCGACAGGGAATCCACAGATACGCAGTATTTT. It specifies CASDRESTDTQYF.

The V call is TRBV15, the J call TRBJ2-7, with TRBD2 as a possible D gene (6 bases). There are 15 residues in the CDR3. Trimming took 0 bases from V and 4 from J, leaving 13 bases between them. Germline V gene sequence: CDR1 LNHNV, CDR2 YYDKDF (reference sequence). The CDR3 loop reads CATSRELGGAYEQYF. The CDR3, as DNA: TGTGCCACCAGCAGAGAATTAGGAGGGGCGTACGAGCAGTACTTC. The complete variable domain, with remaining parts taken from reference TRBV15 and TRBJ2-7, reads DAMVIQNPRYQVTQFGKPVTLSCSQTLNHNVMYWYQQKSSQAPKLLFHYYDKDFNNEADTPDNFQSRRPNTSFCFLDIRSPGLGDTAMYLCATSRELGGAYEQYFGPGTRLTVT.

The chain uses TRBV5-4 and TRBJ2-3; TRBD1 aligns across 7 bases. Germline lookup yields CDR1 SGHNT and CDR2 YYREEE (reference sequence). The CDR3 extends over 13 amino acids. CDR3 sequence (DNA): TGTGCTCCCGGGACAGCCTTTACAGATACGCAGTATTTT. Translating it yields CAPGTAFTDTQYF.

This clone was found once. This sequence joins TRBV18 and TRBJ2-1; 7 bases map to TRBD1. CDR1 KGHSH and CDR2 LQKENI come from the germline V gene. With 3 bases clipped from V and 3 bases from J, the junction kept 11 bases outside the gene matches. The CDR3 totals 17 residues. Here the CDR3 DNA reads TGTGCCAGCTCACCTTCGGGACAGCGCACTTTCTACAATGAGCAGTTCTTC. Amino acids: CASSPSGQRTFYNEQFF.

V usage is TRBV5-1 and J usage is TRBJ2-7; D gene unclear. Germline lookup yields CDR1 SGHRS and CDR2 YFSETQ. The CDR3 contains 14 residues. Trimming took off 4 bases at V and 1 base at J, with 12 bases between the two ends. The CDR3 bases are TGCGCCAGCAGCCCCGGAACAGAGTCCTACGAGCAGTACTTC. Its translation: CASSPGTESYEQYF.

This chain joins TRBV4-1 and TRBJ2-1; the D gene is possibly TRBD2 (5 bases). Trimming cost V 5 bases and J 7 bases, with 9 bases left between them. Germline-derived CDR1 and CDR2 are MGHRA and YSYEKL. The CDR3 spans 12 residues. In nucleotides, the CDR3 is TGCGCCAGCAGCTACCCGGGGAATGAGCAGTTCTTC. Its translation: CASSYPGNEQFF.

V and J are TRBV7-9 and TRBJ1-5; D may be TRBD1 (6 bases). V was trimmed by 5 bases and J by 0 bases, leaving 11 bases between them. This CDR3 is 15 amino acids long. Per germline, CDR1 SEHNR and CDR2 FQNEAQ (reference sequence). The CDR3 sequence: CASSRGGGSNQPQHF. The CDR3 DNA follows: TGTGCCAGCAGCCGAGGGGGGGGTAGCAATCAGCCCCAGCATTTT.

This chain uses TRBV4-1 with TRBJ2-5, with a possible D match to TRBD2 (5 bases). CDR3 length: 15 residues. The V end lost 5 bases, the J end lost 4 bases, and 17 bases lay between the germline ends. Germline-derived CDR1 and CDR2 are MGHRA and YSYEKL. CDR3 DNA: TGCGCCAGCAGCGCTCGAGGGCTAGCCGGAGAGACCCAGTACTTC. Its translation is CASSARGLAGETQYF.